The entry that follows covers one T cell receptor (beta chain) sequence. Antigen unknown. From germline, CDR1 is KGHDR and CDR2 SFDVKD. The V segment lost 5 bases and the J segment 7 bases; nucleotides outside the gene matches: 8. The CDR3 loop spans 14 amino acids. Cultured cells yielded isolated CD4+ T cells after 10 to 11 days. Participants each got two BNT162b2 or mRNA-1273 vaccine doses. The data originate from a study of vaccination effects on CD4 cells after COVID-19. At the level of the study: Post-vaccine specimens were collected at a median of 72 days following the second dose. Some 2 million PBMC per well were cultured with roughly 9 IU/ml IL-2 and 8 to 10 ug/ml peptides. Study-wide results and caveats: Clones induced by infection and by vaccine showed marked clonal contraction late after vaccination.

Profiling relied on immunoSEQ multiplex PCR, and the TCRdb table lists in-frame clones only, not all of them. This sample has tens of thousands of clones, with roughly 80% found just once. Sample: CD4+ T cells from PBMCs cultured without peptide, taken after COVID-19 vaccination. This clonotype was obtained from a human donor who received a COVID-19 vaccine. This chain connects TRBV24-1 to TRBJ1-2, with 8 bases that match TRBD1. CDR3 DNA: TGTGCCACCAGTGCCGTTGGACAGGGAGGTGGCTACACCTTC. Translation: CATSAVGQGGGYTF.